A selection of T cell receptor beta chains follows, all from one sample in a study of T cells in Graves' hyperthyroidism and ophthalmopathy. MiXCR was run by TCRdb on the multiplex PCR reads, yielding one entry per CDR3 protein. The sample has a few hundred thousand distinct CDR3 sequences, around 18% seen once. What was sequenced was blood. The source is a young man with Graves' ophthalmopathy. Both conserved end residues are part of each CDR3. D genes are given only for firm matches. Clone size, where shown, is once, few, many, or a class for clones that have expanded.

j_gene,v_gene,d_gene,abundance,CDR3nt,CDR3aa
TRBJ1-5,TRBV7-8,.,many,TGTGCCAGCAGTTTACCAGGGCCAAATCAGCCCCAGCATTTT,CASSLPGPNQPQHF
TRBJ2-7,TRBV2,.,.,TGTGCCAGCAGCCAATGGGACCCGATGGGCGAGCAGTACTTC,CASSQWDPMGEQYF
TRBJ1-4,TRBV10-3,.,many,TGTGCCATCAGTGGGGGGACGGAGCGTGAAAAACTGTTTTTT,CAISGGTEREKLFF
TRBJ1-1,TRBV20-1,TRBD1,many,TGCAGTGCTAGCGCAGGGGGCACTGAAGCTTTCTTT,CSASAGGTEAFF
TRBJ1-5,TRBV18,.,many,TGTGCCAGCTCACCATTAGCTGAGGAACAGCCCCAGCATTTT,CASSPLAEEQPQHF
TRBJ2-2,TRBV7-3,TRBD2,once,TGTGCCAGCAGTCGGGACTCTAGCGGGGGGGCGTCCGGGGAGCTGTTTTTT,CASSRDSSGGASGELFF
TRBJ2-7,TRBV12-3/TRBV12-4,TRBD1,many,TGTGCCAGCAGTCCCGGGACAGCAGCCAAATACGAGCAGTACTTC,CASSPGTAAKYEQYF
TRBJ2-5,TRBV5-1,.,many,TGCGCCAGCAGCTTGGTCCCGGAGGTCCGAGAGACCCAGTACTTC,CASSLVPEVRETQYF
TRBJ2-5,TRBV20-1,TRBD1,many,TGCAGTGCACGGGACAGGGCAAGAGAGGCCCAGTACTTC,CSARDRAREAQYF
TRBJ2-5,TRBV19,TRBD2,.,TGTGCCAGTAGTAGACAGATTCCGGGACTAGCGGGGGGCCAAGAGACCCAGTACTTC,CASSRQIPGLAGGQETQYF